The T cell receptor beta chain under discussion was sequenced for a study of high-grade serous ovarian cancer treatment subgroups. Study at large: Mean per sample: about 15,000 reads, some 8,100 unique TCR beta rearrangements.

Notes on this clone: The target antigen is unknown.

Per the germline V gene, CDR1 is SGHNT and CDR2 is YYREEE (reference sequence). The CDR3 consists of 14 residues. V lost 4 bases and J 0 bases, leaving 10 bases between the germline ends. Generated by immunoSEQ multiplex PCR, the TCRdb table keeps only in-frame clones and is missing some. The profile shows more than 9,500 clones, roughly 85% of them singletons. Study-wide results and limits: The analyses considered CDR3 and ignored CDR1 and CDR2. Bulk tumor TCR sequencing gave no spatial information.

Tumor samples were obtained before definitive surgery or chemotherapy. The sample taken for sequencing was tumor tissue. The rearrangement links TRBV5-4 to TRBJ1-1, with D uncertain. The receptor comes from a human donor with high-grade serous ovarian cancer. CDR3 sequence: CASSVTGVNTEAFF. The CDR3 region has the DNA TGTGCCAGCAGCGTAACCGGGGTGAACACTGAAGCTTTCTTT.